The sample holds a few counts of the clone carrying this T cell receptor beta chain. Antigen: not known. This sample is drawn from a study of Ad26.COV2.S vaccination and SARS-CoV-2 variants. Study as a whole: This donor came from the COV1001 trial of Ad26.COV2.S. General study findings and limits: Assessments of TCR breadth and depth may have underestimated the total T cell responses. Once vaccination had occurred, spike-specific CD8+ and CD4+ T cell responses reportedly showed substantial breadth.

As for treatment: approximately 18 received Ad26.COV2.S at low or high dose, single or two shots; about 5 received placebo; per-sample allocation not given. It was on day 63 after the first vaccine or placebo injection that samples were taken. Clones were read by immunoSEQ multiplex PCR, and TCRdb kept only the in-frame ones, dropping some. Of a few hundred thousand clones in the sample, around 93% were seen once. This CDR3 has 15 residues. With 1 base removed from V and 5 bases from J, the gap between germline ends came to 14 bases. The germline gives CDR1 LGHDT, CDR2 YNNKEL (reference sequence). The V gene is TRBV3-1 (or the pseudogene TRBV3-2), the J gene TRBJ2-5, with D unclear. The clonotype originates from a person aged 18-65 years who received the Ad26.COV2.S COVID-19 vaccine or a placebo. The specimen comprised peripheral blood, sampled in a trial of Ad26.COV2.S vaccine versus placebo. The CDR3 coding sequence is TGTGCCAGCAGCCAAGTTCCAGCTCAACATGAGACCCAGTACTTC. Residues: CASSQVPAQHETQYF.